One and the same sample provided the 14 T cell receptor beta chains below, sequenced in a study of CD8+CD57+ T cells in acquired aplastic anemia. All sequencing subjects had displayed CD8+CD57+ cell expansion on flow cytometry. Template material for TCR beta VDJ and CDR3 profiling consisted of genomic DNA. TCRdb redid the calling of the reads with MiXCR, one entry per CDR3 protein. The sample records more than 150,000 distinct CDR3 sequences, about 44% being singletons. The sequencing input was sorted CD4+, CD8+, or CD8+CD57+ T cells (not recorded which) from PBMCs. These receptor sequences come from a human donor with aplastic anemia.

This clonotype was observed many times. J is TRBJ1-2 and V is TRBV3-1; D possibly corresponds to TRBD1 (5 bases). Germline V gene lookup returns CDR1 LGHDT and CDR2 YNNKEL (reference sequence). The CDR3 extends over 13 amino acids. V lost 7 bases to trimming and J lost 4 bases, with 13 bases between them. The CDR3 nucleotides read TGTGCCAGCACCCAGAGGGGCAGCTATGGCTACACCTTC. Its protein product is CASTQRGSYGYTF.

The chain employs TRBV29-1 and TRBJ2-7; the D is unclear. Germline V gives CDR1 SQVTM, CDR2 ANQGSEA. The germline V and J ends were trimmed by 4 bases and 6 bases, with 16 bases remaining between them. The CDR3 is made up of 13 amino acids. The CDR3 nucleotides read TGCAGCGTTGGTCTCCAGACTCCCGGCGAGCAGTACTTC. As protein: CSVGLQTPGEQYF.

J is TRBJ2-4 and V is TRBV25-1, with D maybe TRBD1 (6 bases). The ends were cut back, 6 bases at V and 8 bases at J, with 14 bases in the middle. The CDR3 consists of 13 residues. Germline loops: CDR1 MGHDK, CDR2 SYGVNS. For the CDR3, the DNA is TGTGCCAGCAGACAGGGTTCGTTAGACATTCAGTACTTC. The encoded protein is CASRQGSLDIQYF.

This clonotype turned up a few times. V gene TRBV2 combines with J gene TRBJ2-1; 7 bases agree with TRBD2. The CDR3 contains 15 residues. Germline V gene data show CDR1 as SNHLY and CDR2 as FYNNEI. V was pared by 0 bases and J by 7 bases, with 6 bases of the junction left unmatched. The CDR3 coding sequence is TGTGCCAGCAGTGAAGCGGGAGGGCCTTTAAATGAGCAGTTCTTC. Translation gives CASSEAGGPLNEQFF.

There are many counts of this clonotype. V and J are TRBV20-1 and TRBJ1-4; D unresolved. There are 11 residues in the CDR3. V was trimmed by 7 bases and J by 4 bases, leaving 7 bases between them. The germline V gene has CDR1 DFQATT and CDR2 SNEGSKA (reference sequence). CDR3 sequence: CSVRFNEKLFF. CDR3 DNA sequence: TGCAGTGTGAGATTTAATGAAAAACTGTTTTTT.

The genes are TRBV5-3 and TRBJ1-4; TRBD1 agrees at 9 bases. TRBV5-3 is assigned to the ORF class and has an uncertain function. V shed 8 bases, J shed 7 bases, and the junction held 12 bases outside the gene matches. This CDR3 has 15 residues. CDR3 protein: CASSPQGARSEKLFF. The DNA for the CDR3 is TGTGCCAGCAGCCCACAGGGGGCGCGTAGTGAAAAACTGTTTTTT.

The chain carries TRBV20-1 and TRBJ2-7; D may be TRBD1 (6 bases). The CDR3 is 15 residues long. V was trimmed by 3 bases and J by 3 bases, leaving 18 bases between them. Germline CDR1 reads DFQATT; CDR2 reads SNEGSKA (reference sequence). CDR3 nucleotides: TGCAGTGCTAGGCCACTTATAACAGGGAACTACGAGCAGTACTTC. Translated: CSARPLITGNYEQYF.

At least ten counts were recorded for this clonotype. The chain links TRBV12-3 or TRBV12-4 to TRBJ2-7; D uncertain. The CDR3 is made up of 15 amino acids. V gave up 3 bases and J gave up 2 bases, with 14 bases separating them. The CDR3 loop is CASSFYGPKAYEQYF. The CDR3 DNA follows: TGTGCCAGCAGTTTTTACGGACCTAAGGCCTACGAGCAGTACTTC.

This clonotype has a count of ten or more. This sequence joins TRBV20-1 and TRBJ1-2, with a possible D match to TRBD1 (6 bases). The CDR3 has 12 amino acids. The V gene lost 5 bases and the J gene lost 4 bases, with 11 bases spanning the gap. Germline values: CDR1 DFQATT, CDR2 SNEGSKA (reference sequence). The CDR3 bases are TGCAGTGCTGGGGGCACAGCCTATGGCTACACCTTC. Protein: CSAGGTAYGYTF.

Ten or more counts support this clonotype. V is TRBV12-3 or TRBV12-4 and J is TRBJ2-7; no reliable D call. V was clipped by 7 bases and J by 3 bases, with 7 bases between them. The CDR3 has 11 residues. CDR3 coding DNA: TGTGCCAGCATCATAAACTACGAGCAGTACTTC. Amino acid sequence: CASIINYEQYF.

This chain joins TRBV20-1 and TRBJ2-7; D might be TRBD2 (5 bases). Germline lookup yields CDR1 DFQATT and CDR2 SNEGSKA (reference sequence). The CDR3 loop spans 15 amino acids. V was clipped by 6 bases and J by 2 bases, with 20 bases between them. The CDR3 DNA reads TGCAGTGCCCCGCGGGCCATAACCGACCCCTACGAGCAGTACTTC. It encodes CSAPRAITDPYEQYF.

This clonotype occurred a few times. The rearrangement links TRBV30 to TRBJ2-3; TRBD2 matches at 13 bases. In germline, CDR1 is GTSNPN, CDR2 SVGIG (reference sequence). There are 15 residues in the CDR3. The trim removed 5 bases at V and 5 bases at J, leaving 7 bases unmatched. DNA of the CDR3: TGTGCCTGGGGCGCACTAGCGGGGGGGAGAGATACGCAGTATTTT. Encoded protein: CAWGALAGGRDTQYF.

The rearrangement uses TRBV29-1 and TRBJ2-7, with 9 nucleotides matching TRBD1. J was trimmed by 7 bases and V by 6 bases; bases with no gene match: 13. CDR3 length equals 14 residues. Germline loops: CDR1 SQVTM, CDR2 ANQGSEA. The CDR3 DNA sequence: TGCAGCGTCGACCCGGGACAGGGAACGGGGGAGCAGTACTTC. It is translated as CSVDPGQGTGEQYF.

This clonotype was counted at least ten times. V and J are TRBV9 and TRBJ1-3; tentative D call: TRBD1 (5 bases). The germline gives CDR1 SGDLS, CDR2 YYNGEE. Trimming took off 5 bases at V and 0 bases at J, with 15 bases between the two ends. The CDR3 covers 16 residues. The CDR3: CASSSGTVSSGNTIYF. CDR3 bases: TGTGCCAGCAGTTCCGGGACGGTTAGCTCTGGAAACACCATATATTTT.